The clone carrying this TCR beta chain is termed large. What it recognizes is unknown. TRBV12-4/TRBJ1-2 clonotypes were amplified with adaptor-ligated barcode primers. TCRdb used MiXCR to reprocess the multiplex PCR reads, holding one entry per CDR3 protein. Among 650 to 750 distinct CDR3 sequences listed, 20% to 25% were seen once. Cells sorted as Tregs were CD4+, CD25+ and CD127-/low. This CDR3 is built from 13 residues. V lost 6 bases and J lost 4, with 12 bases in between. Study-wide findings and caveats: Tumor-infiltrating Treg TCR alpha and beta sequences overlapped most with tumor naive CD4+ T cells, then blood naive.

The sample comprised Tregs sorted from blood. The rearrangement links TRBV12-3 or TRBV12-4 to TRBJ1-2; a weak D match, TRBD1 (5 bases). The clonotype was recovered from a female donor with breast cancer. The DNA for the CDR3 is TGTGCCAGCAGACAGACAGATTCCTATGGCTACACCTTC. Amino acid sequence: CASRQTDSYGYTF.